The 4 T cell receptor beta chains below all came from one sample that was sequenced in a study of blood T cells in healthy people across ages. Primed by a sample-barcoded 5' primer and a J-beta primer mix, a second PCR proceeded for 7 to 11 cycles. TCRdb reprocessed the 5' RACE reads with MiXCR, giving one entry per CDR3 protein. In the table there are approximately 810,000 distinct CDR3 sequences, around 36% of which are singletons. The sample consisted of blood. The source of these receptors is a man aged 18-30 years in good health.

This clonotype occurred a few times. The rearrangement joins TRBV2 to TRBJ1-6; TRBD1 matches at 7 bases. The junction had 6 bases not matched to a gene; V was cut back by 4 bases and J by 6 bases. CDR1 and CDR2 from the germline V gene are SNHLY and FYNNEI. The CDR3 has 15 amino acids. CDR3 nucleotides: TGTGCCAGCAGTGTTTTCGGGACAGCTAATTCACCCCTCCACTTT. Protein product: CASSVFGTANSPLHF.

The chain employs TRBV9 and TRBJ2-2; tentatively, D is TRBD2 (6 bases). This CDR3 is built from 17 residues. Trimming took 3 bases from V and 5 from J, leaving 20 bases between them. The germline V gene has CDR1 SGDLS and CDR2 YYNGEE. The CDR3 protein is CASSGLRGAQFTGELFF. CDR3 in DNA: TGTGCCAGCAGCGGATTGCGGGGCGCGCAGTTTACCGGGGAGCTGTTTTTT.

This clonotype was detected only a few times. This rearrangement joins TRBV4-2 to TRBJ2-1; TRBD2 matches 11 bases. There are 15 residues in the CDR3. J gave up 10 bases and V 0 bases, and 5 bases lay outside the gene matches. The germline V gene encodes CDR1 LGHNA and CDR2 YNFKEQ. The CDR3 bases are TGTGCCAGCAGCCAAGAGGGTAGCGGGGGGGACGAGCAGTTCTTC. Its protein is CASSQEGSGGDEQFF.

The sample holds a few counts of this clonotype. The chain uses TRBV18 and TRBJ2-1; D remains ambiguous. CDR3 length: 16 residues. Germline V gene lookup returns CDR1 KGHSH and CDR2 LQKENI. The V gene lost 0 bases and the J gene lost 5 bases, with 14 bases spanning the gap. Written as DNA, the CDR3 is TGTGCCAGCTCACCACCCTGGGGTTTTGGCCACAATGAGCAGTTCTTC. Encoded protein: CASSPPWGFGHNEQFF. Together with reference TRBV18 and TRBJ2-1, the CDR3 gives the full variable domain: NAGVMQNPRHLVRRRGQEARLRCSPMKGHSHVYWYRQLPEEGLKFMVYLQKENIIDESGMPKERFSAEFPKEGPSILRIQQVVRGDSAAYFCASSPPWGFGHNEQFFGPGTRLTVL.